This T cell receptor beta chain emerged from a study of T cell responses to AZD1222 COVID-19 vaccine. The overall study: Both about-4-week and about-12-week second-dose recipients were combined. Study-wide findings and caveats: Variant regions that are unmutated are reportedly the target of nearly half of spike-specific TCRs. Among the donors, most were white British and more were female, and clonal diversity was possibly underestimated. Receipt of two AZD1222 doses was followed by a rise in Spike-specific TCR breadth and depth.

TCRdb's copy holds only in-frame clones and misses some; the assay was immunoSEQ multiplex PCR. The sample yields fewer than 150,000 clones, around 89% seen once. With respect to this clone: Its antigen remains unknown.

V was trimmed by 7 bases and J by 7 bases, leaving 11 bases between them. This CDR3 is built from 12 residues. Germline CDR1 SNHLY, CDR2 FYNNEI. The sequencing used peripheral blood, collected on day 0 of AZD1222 vaccination. The chain has TRBV2 and TRBJ1-5; a weak D match, TRBD1 (6 bases). The sequence was obtained from an adult in good health. Here the CDR3 reads CASTQGGQPQHF. In nucleotides, the CDR3 is TGTGCCAGCACCCAAGGGGGACAGCCCCAGCATTTT.